Following are 12 T cell receptor beta chains from one sample sequenced in a study of control samples from healthy donors and cancer patients. Profiled with immunoSEQ multiplex PCR; TCRdb holds only in-frame clones, not every one. The sample's table shows about 190,000 clones. The sequenced material came from blood. These receptors originate from a woman aged 25 to 45 in good health.

V gene TRBV5-1 combines with J gene TRBJ2-5; D remains ambiguous. V was pared by 2 bases and J by 1 base, with 9 bases between. CDR3 size: 14 residues. In germline, CDR1 is SGHRS, CDR2 YFSETQ. CDR3: CASSLGLIQETQYF. The CDR3 DNA sequence: TGCGCCAGCAGCTTAGGGCTTATCCAAGAGACCCAGTACTTC.

This sequence joins TRBV25-1 and TRBJ1-2; 9 bases are shared with TRBD1. Germline V lookup: CDR1 MGHDK, CDR2 SYGVNS. V shed 8 bases and J 5 bases; nucleotides not matched to a gene: 3. The CDR3 is made up of 12 amino acids. The CDR3 sequence is CASRDRVYGYTF. CDR3 DNA sequence: TGTGCCAGCCGGGACAGGGTTTATGGCTACACCTTC.

V and J are TRBV18 and TRBJ1-1; D perhaps matches TRBD1 (5 bases). The CDR3 is 14 residues long. Deletions cut 3 bases from V and 4 bases from J, with 12 bases between. In germline, CDR1 is KGHSH, CDR2 LQKENI. The CDR3 nucleotides read TGTGCCAGCTCACCTGACTGGGGGGGCACTGAAGCTTTCTTT. Amino acid sequence: CASSPDWGGTEAFF.

The rearrangement uses TRBV3-1 (or the pseudogene TRBV3-2) and TRBJ2-5; 10 bases are shared with TRBD1. CDR1 and CDR2 from the germline V gene are LGHDT and YNNKEL (reference sequence). Germline trimming cut 0 bases from V and 3 bases from J; bases unmatched to any gene: 10. The CDR3 extends over 18 amino acids. The DNA of the CDR3 is TGTGCCAGCAGCCAAGAAATCGAGACAGGGGGCCCGAAAGAGACCCAGTACTTC. It translates to CASSQEIETGGPKETQYF.

For this clone: In the same sample, other DNA sequences code for this CDR3. V gene TRBV18 combines with J gene TRBJ2-7; 9 bases match TRBD1. Germline V gene sequence: CDR1 KGHSH, CDR2 LQKENI. V trimming: 3 bases; J trimming: 5 bases; junction bases outside the gene matches: 2. This CDR3 has 13 residues. This CDR3 reads CASSPDRGNEQYF. The CDR3 nucleotides read TGTGCCAGCTCACCGGACAGGGGCAACGAGCAGTACTTC.

V gene TRBV19 combines with J gene TRBJ2-7, with D perhaps being TRBD1 or TRBD2 (5 bases each). V lost 4 bases and J 2 bases, leaving 12 bases between the germline ends. CDR3 length equals 14 residues. The germline gives CDR1 LNHDA, CDR2 SQIVND (reference sequence). The CDR3 spells CASSTPGPAYEQYF. In nucleotides, the CDR3 is TGTGCCAGTAGTACTCCGGGGCCGGCCTACGAGCAGTACTTC.

V gene TRBV6-5 combines with J gene TRBJ1-1; D is unclear. This CDR3 has 13 amino acids. Germline V gene lookup returns CDR1 MNHEY and CDR2 SVGAGI. Deletions cut 2 bases from V and 8 bases from J, with 12 bases between. The CDR3 sequence: CASSYDSVREAFF. The CDR3 nucleotides read TGTGCCAGCAGTTACGATTCCGTCCGAGAAGCTTTCTTT.

This chain joins TRBV14 and TRBJ2-7; D is perhaps TRBD1 or TRBD2 (5 bases each). The V gene's germline CDR1 is SGHDN and CDR2 FVKESK. The V end lost 2 bases, the J end lost 7 bases, and 18 bases lay between the germline ends. CDR3 length: 15 residues. The CDR3 spells CASSQSPRGVGEQYF. Written as DNA, the CDR3 is TGTGCCAGCAGCCAATCCCCTCGAGGGGTTGGGGAGCAGTACTTC.

This chain connects TRBV11-2 to TRBJ1-2; a possible D gene is TRBD1 (6 bases). Germline CDR1 is SGHAT and CDR2 is FQNNGV. CDR3 length: 13 residues. V lost 4 bases and J lost 7, with 13 bases in between. The CDR3 protein is CASSYPGAGGYTF. The CDR3 DNA follows: TGTGCCAGCAGCTACCCAGGGGCGGGTGGCTACACCTTC. Full variable domain (missing parts from reference TRBV11-2 and TRBJ1-2): EAGVAQSPRYKIIEKRQSVAFWCNPISGHATLYWYQQILGQGPKLLIQFQNNGVVDDSQLPKDRFSAERLKGVDSTLKIQPAKLEDSAVYLCASSYPGAGGYTFGSGTRLTVV.

This chain links TRBV18 with TRBJ2-1; TRBD2 matches 11 bases. Germline V gene sequence: CDR1 KGHSH, CDR2 LQKENI. The CDR3 is 16 residues long. V gave up 1 base and J gave up 4 bases; unmatched junction bases: 3. The CDR3 nucleotides read TGTGCCAGCTCACCACGGCTAGCGGGGGGATACAATGAGCAGTTCTTC. Protein: CASSPRLAGGYNEQFF.

The chain couples TRBV19 to TRBJ2-2, with D perhaps matching TRBD2 (6 bases). The CDR3 covers 17 residues. From germline, CDR1 is LNHDA and CDR2 SQIVND (reference sequence). V lost 5 bases and J lost 4, with 20 bases in between. CDR3 bases: TGTGCCAGTAGTCGGAAAGAGACTAGACCTCTCACCGGGGAGCTGTTTTTT. Amino acid sequence: CASSRKETRPLTGELFF.

The rearrangement uses TRBV29-1 and TRBJ2-5; either TRBD1 or TRBD2 may supply D (6 bases each). Germline V gives CDR1 SQVTM, CDR2 ANQGSEA. CDR3 length: 13 residues. The V and J ends lost 7 bases and 1 base respectively, with 13 bases between them. DNA of the CDR3: TGCAGCGGAGGGGGGCAGGGCCAAGAGACCCAGTACTTC. Translation: CSGGGQGQETQYF.